This T cell receptor beta chain was sequenced for a study of cytomegalovirus exposure and HLA in healthy donors. Study-wide results and caveats: Accurate predictions that matched the HLA-A and HLA-B alleles of most subjects were reportedly made from TCR beta sequences.

PCR amplification relied on 60 Vbeta primers (plus 13 Jbeta primers). Assay used: immunoSEQ multiplex PCR; TCRdb lists only in-frame clones, some missing. The sample shows about 160,000 clones, 60% to 80% of them seen only once. Concerning this clone: Its specificity is not known.

V trimming: 3 bases; J trimming: 3 bases; junction bases outside the gene matches: 7. Per germline, CDR1 LGHNA and CDR2 YNFKEQ. The CDR3 spans 15 residues. The chain has TRBV4-2 and TRBJ2-7, with 8 positions matching TRBD1. The origin of this receptor is a woman between 45 and 65 years old in good health and CMV-seropositive. Sequencing was performed on PBMCs. Written as DNA, the CDR3 is TGTGCCAGCAGCCAGACTGGAGGACAGGGCTACGAGCAGTACTTC. Encoded protein: CASSQTGGQGYEQYF.